This T cell receptor beta chain was observed in a study of vaccination effects on CD4 cells after COVID-19. The CDR3 is 13 residues long. The germline V gene encodes CDR1 SGHNT and CDR2 YYREEE (reference sequence). Trimming cost V 0 bases and J 4 bases, with 7 bases left between them. With more than 9 days of culture completed, CD4+ T cells were isolated. Vaccine recipients, nucleocapsid antibody negative, had no prior SARS-CoV-2 infection. In regard to this clone: Its antigen is unidentified.

Assay: immunoSEQ multiplex PCR; the TCRdb copy retains only in-frame clones and omits some. The repertoire holds 20,000 to 25,000 clones, with roughly 75% as singletons. This clonotype was sampled from a human donor who received a COVID-19 vaccine. The starting material was CD4+ T cells from PBMCs cultured without peptide, obtained before COVID-19 vaccination. The chain recombines TRBV5-4 with TRBJ2-5; no clear D. The CDR3 protein is CASSLGRLETQYF. The CDR3 nucleotides are TGTGCCAGCAGCTTGGGCCGATTAGAGACCCAGTACTTC.